Below, one T cell receptor (beta chain) is given with its context. Produced via immunoSEQ multiplex PCR; TCRdb's table is partial and in-frame only. The table shows roughly 27,000 clones, with around 75% occurring only once. The data belong to a study of preoperative IRX-2 immunotherapy in early breast cancer. The treatment: preoperative locoregional IRX-2 cytokine immunotherapy. Preoperative locoregional IRX-2 cytokine immunotherapy was tested in the phase Ib source study. The receptor comes from a human donor with breast cancer. The sequences come from lymph node tissue, collected after IRX-2 immunotherapy.

CDR3 sequence reads: CASSFEYGSGTQYF. CDR3 bases: TGTGCCAGCAGCTTTGAGTACGGGAGCGGTACGCAGTATTTT. The chain recombines TRBV7-6 with TRBJ2-3; the D gene is possibly TRBD2 (6 bases). From germline, CDR1 is SGHVS and CDR2 FNYEAQ. The CDR3 runs 14 residues. V lost 3 bases and J lost 8, with 15 bases in between.